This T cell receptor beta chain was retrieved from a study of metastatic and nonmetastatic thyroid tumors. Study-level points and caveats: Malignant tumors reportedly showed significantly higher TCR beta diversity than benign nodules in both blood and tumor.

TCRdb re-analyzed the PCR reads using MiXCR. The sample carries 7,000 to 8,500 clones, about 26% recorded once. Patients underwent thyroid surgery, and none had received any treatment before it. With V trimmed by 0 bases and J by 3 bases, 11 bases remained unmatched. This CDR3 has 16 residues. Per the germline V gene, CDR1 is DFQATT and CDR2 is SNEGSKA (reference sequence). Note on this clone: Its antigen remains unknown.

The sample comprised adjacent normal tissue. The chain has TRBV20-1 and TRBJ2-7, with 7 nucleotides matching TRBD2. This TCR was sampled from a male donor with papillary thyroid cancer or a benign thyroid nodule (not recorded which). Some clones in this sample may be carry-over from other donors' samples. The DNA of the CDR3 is TGCAGTGCTAGAGATCCAGTAGCGGGTCATCTCTACGAGCAGTACTTC. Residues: CSARDPVAGHLYEQYF.